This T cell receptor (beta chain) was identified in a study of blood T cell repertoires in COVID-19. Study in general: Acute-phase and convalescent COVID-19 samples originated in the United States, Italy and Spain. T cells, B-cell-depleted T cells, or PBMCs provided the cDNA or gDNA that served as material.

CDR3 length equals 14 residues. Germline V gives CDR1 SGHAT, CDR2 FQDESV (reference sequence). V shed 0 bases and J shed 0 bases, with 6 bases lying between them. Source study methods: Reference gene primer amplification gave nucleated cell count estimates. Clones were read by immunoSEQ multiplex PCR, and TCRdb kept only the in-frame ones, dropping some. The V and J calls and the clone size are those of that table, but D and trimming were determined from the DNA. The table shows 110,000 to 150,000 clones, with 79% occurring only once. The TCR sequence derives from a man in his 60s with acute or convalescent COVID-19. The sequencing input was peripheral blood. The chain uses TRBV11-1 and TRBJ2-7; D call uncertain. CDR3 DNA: TGTGCCAGCAGCTTAGCGTGGAGCTCCTACGAGCAGTACTTC. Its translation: CASSLAWSSYEQYF.